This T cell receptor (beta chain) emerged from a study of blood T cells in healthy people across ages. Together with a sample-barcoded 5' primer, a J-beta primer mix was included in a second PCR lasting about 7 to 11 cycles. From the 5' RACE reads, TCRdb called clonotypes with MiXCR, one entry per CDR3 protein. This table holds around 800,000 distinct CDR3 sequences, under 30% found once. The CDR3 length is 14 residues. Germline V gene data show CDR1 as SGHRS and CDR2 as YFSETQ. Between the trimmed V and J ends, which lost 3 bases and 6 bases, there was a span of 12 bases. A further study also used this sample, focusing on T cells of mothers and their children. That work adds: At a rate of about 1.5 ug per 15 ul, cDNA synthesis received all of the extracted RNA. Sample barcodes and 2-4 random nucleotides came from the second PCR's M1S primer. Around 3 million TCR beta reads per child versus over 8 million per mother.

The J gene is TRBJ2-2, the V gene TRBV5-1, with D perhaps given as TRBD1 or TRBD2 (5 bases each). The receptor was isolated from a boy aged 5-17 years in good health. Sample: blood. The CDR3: CASSYGTRAGELFF. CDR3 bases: TGCGCCAGCAGCTACGGGACGAGGGCCGGGGAGCTGTTTTTT.